The clone carrying this T cell receptor (beta chain) was detected only a few times. Its antigen is not known. TCRdb re-called the 5' RACE reads through MiXCR, storing one row per CDR3 protein. The repertoire holds some 350,000 distinct CDR3 sequences, with roughly 4.3% as singletons. These data come from a study of T cells after yellow fever vaccination. The CDR3 is 17 amino acids. The germline V gene has CDR1 SGHDT and CDR2 YYEEEE. Trimming removed 3 bases from V and 2 bases from J, with 19 bases in between. Study observations and caveats: Post-booster repertoires contained most primary-vaccination clones again (roughly 97% CD4, 85% to 90% CD8). CD4 and CD8 compartments shared a small share of clonotypes. FACS-sorted repertoires could contain abundant clonotypes contaminating from the bulk population.

The source was PBMCs, collected 5 days after the yellow fever booster vaccination. The chain links TRBV5-6 to TRBJ2-3; D may be TRBD1 (6 bases). This clonotype originated in a young man who received the YFV17D yellow fever vaccine. The CDR3 reads CASSYRDTRFTTDTQYF. Written as DNA, the CDR3 is TGTGCCAGCAGCTACCGGGACACGCGTTTCACCACAGATACGCAGTATTTT.